The 28 T cell receptor beta chains given below trace back to one sample, sequenced in a study of early T cells in non-severe SARS-CoV-2 infection. One entry per CDR3 protein, called by TCRdb with MiXCR from the 5' RACE reads. There are 70,000 to 95,000 distinct CDR3 sequences in the sample; about 15% occur only once, and around 0.5% lies in the top ten. The specimen sequenced was whole blood. Receptors originate from an adult who was a healthcare worker with PCR-confirmed SARS-CoV-2 infection or an uninfected control (not recorded which).

The genes are TRBV6-6 and TRBJ2-5; 7 nucleotides line up with TRBD1. V shed 6 bases, J shed 5 bases, and the junction held 6 bases outside the gene matches. The CDR3 contains 13 residues. In germline, CDR1 is MNHNY, CDR2 SVGAGI (reference sequence). This CDR3 is CASSLDRAETQYF. The CDR3, as DNA: TGTGCCAGCAGCCTAGACAGGGCCGAGACCCAGTACTTC.

This clonotype was found many times. The gene calls are TRBV7-2 and TRBJ1-1; no clear D. CDR3 size: 14 residues. Trimming removed 5 bases from V and 1 base from J, with 11 bases in between. CDR1 SGHTA and CDR2 FQGNSA come from the germline V gene. The CDR3 DNA follows: TGTGCCAGCAGCCTAACCGCAGGGAACACTGAAGCTTTCTTT. It is translated as CASSLTAGNTEAFF.

This clonotype was seen repeatedly, ten times or more. The chain carries TRBV12-3 or TRBV12-4 and TRBJ1-5; 8 bases fit TRBD1. The CDR3 contains 15 residues. The V and J ends lost 6 bases and 2 bases, in that order; junction bases with no gene match: 6. The CDR3 bases are TGTGCCAGCAGCGCCGGACAGGGCCGCAATCAGCCCCAGCATTTT. Its protein product is CASSAGQGRNQPQHF.

The rearrangement uses TRBV29-1 and TRBJ1-2; TRBD1 is a possible D gene (5 bases). With 0 bases removed from V and 6 bases from J, the gap between germline ends came to 11 bases. This CDR3 region has 13 residues. Germline-derived CDR1 and CDR2 are SQVTM and ANQGSEA. The CDR3 bases are TGCAGCGTTGAAGAAGGGGATTCTCATGGCTACACCTTC. The encoded protein is CSVEEGDSHGYTF.

This clonotype turned up a few times. The chain carries TRBV28 and TRBJ2-1; 7 nucleotides match TRBD1. Germline V CDR1 and CDR2: MDHEN, SYDVKM. Unmatched junction bases numbered 12, after V lost 5 bases and J lost 5 bases. The CDR3 consists of 16 residues. The CDR3 protein is CASSPLDRVVNNEQFF. DNA for the CDR3: TGTGCCAGCAGTCCCCTCGACAGGGTAGTTAACAATGAGCAGTTCTTC.

The chain carries TRBV29-1 and TRBJ2-3; 13 bases map to TRBD2. This CDR3 contains 18 residues. Unmatched junction bases numbered 13, after V lost 4 bases and J lost 3 bases. Per the germline V gene, CDR1 is SQVTM and CDR2 is ANQGSEA. For the CDR3, the DNA is TGCAGCGTTGCTCACCTCCCTACGACTAGCGGGGGGACAGATACGCAGTATTTT. Translation gives CSVAHLPTTSGGTDTQYF.

This clonotype was found a few times. This chain joins TRBV4-2 and TRBJ1-3; D perhaps matches TRBD1 (6 bases). The CDR3 runs to 17 residues. Between the trimmed V and J ends, which lost 0 bases and 0 bases, there was a span of 12 bases. The V gene's germline CDR1 is LGHNA and CDR2 YNFKEQ. In nucleotides, the CDR3 is TGTGCCAGCAGCCAAGAGGGGGCGAGGGGCTCTGGAAACACCATATATTTT. Its translation: CASSQEGARGSGNTIYF.

This sequence joins TRBV20-1 and TRBJ2-1, with D possibly called TRBD1 or TRBD2 (6 bases each). Germline CDR1 DFQATT, CDR2 SNEGSKA (reference sequence). Deletions cut 3 bases from V and 4 bases from J, with 22 bases between. The CDR3 is 17 residues long. The CDR3 protein is CSASDSTHRGQYNEQFF. CDR3 DNA: TGCAGTGCTAGCGACAGCACCCACCGGGGGCAATACAATGAGCAGTTCTTC.

This chain joins TRBV20-1 and TRBJ2-7; tentatively, D is TRBD1 or TRBD2 (5 bases each). Trimming took 1 base from V and 2 from J, leaving 9 bases between them. CDR1 is DFQATT, CDR2 SNEGSKA, per germline (reference sequence). CDR3 length equals 13 residues. This chain's CDR3 is CSARGDLPYEQYV. The DNA for the CDR3 is TGCAGTGCTAGAGGGGACCTTCCCTACGAGCAGTACGTC.

Ten or more counts support this clonotype. The chain recombines TRBV10-1 with TRBJ1-1; no clear D. Germline V gene data show CDR1 as WNHNN and CDR2 as SYGVQD (reference sequence). Trimming removed 2 bases at V and 5 bases at J, with 15 bases between. The CDR3 sequence is 15 residues long. Written as DNA, the CDR3 is TGCGCCAGCAGTGAGGACTCGGACTGGCGTACTGAAGCTTTCTTT. This codes for CASSEDSDWRTEAFF.

The chain recombines TRBV29-1 with TRBJ2-1, with D possibly TRBD2 on 7 matching bases. The germline V gene encodes CDR1 SQVTM and CDR2 ANQGSEA. The CDR3 is 14 amino acids. V dropped 3 bases and J dropped 6 bases, with 15 bases sitting between them. In nucleotides, the CDR3 is TGCAGCGTTGAGAGAAGGGGGGGCCGCAATGAGCAGTTCTTC. As protein: CSVERRGGRNEQFF.

This clonotype was found a few times. This sequence joins TRBV20-1 and TRBJ1-2; D ambiguous. Trimming left V 8 bases short and J 7 bases short, with 14 bases between. CDR3 length: 11 residues. Germline CDR1 DFQATT, CDR2 SNEGSKA (reference sequence). DNA of the CDR3: TGCAGTACCTTAAAAGGTTCTGGCTACACCTTC. This codes for CSTLKGSGYTF.

This clonotype was seen a handful of times. The chain recombines TRBV6-6 with TRBJ2-2; maybe TRBD1 (5 bases). The CDR3 spans 15 residues. Germline V CDR1 and CDR2: MNHNY, SVGAGI (reference sequence). V was cut by 6 bases and J by 4 bases, with 15 bases left in between. For the CDR3, the DNA is TGTGCCAGCAGAATGGGGATAAGGGGCACCGGGGAGCTGTTTTTT. Its translation: CASRMGIRGTGELFF.

This clonotype was counted ten times or more. V is TRBV9 and J is TRBJ2-5; D remains unclear. V gave up 0 bases and J gave up 1 base, with 10 bases separating them. CDR1 is SGDLS, CDR2 YYNGEE, per germline. The CDR3 is 15 residues long. This CDR3 reads CASSVDVSFQETQYF. In DNA, the CDR3 is TGTGCCAGCAGCGTAGATGTCAGCTTCCAAGAGACCCAGTACTTC.

The CDR3 sequence: CASSLPVGSPLHF. The DNA of the CDR3 is TGCGCCAGCAGCCTCCCTGTCGGGTCACCCCTCCACTTT. J is TRBJ1-6 and V is TRBV4-1; D ambiguous. This CDR3 is 13 amino acids long. Trimming left V 4 bases short and J 10 bases short, with 11 bases between. Germline values: CDR1 MGHRA, CDR2 YSYEKL.

This rearrangement joins TRBV24-1 to TRBJ2-3; 12 bases line up with TRBD2. This CDR3 is built from 17 residues. V shed 4 bases and J 1 base; nucleotides not matched to a gene: 5. CDR1 is KGHDR, CDR2 SFDVKD, per germline. CDR3 region: CATSDPRLAGGTDTQYF. In DNA, the CDR3 is TGTGCCACCAGTGACCCCAGACTAGCGGGGGGCACAGATACGCAGTATTTT.

This clonotype was observed at least ten times. The J gene is TRBJ2-3, the V gene TRBV7-3; possibly TRBD2 for D (5 bases). CDR3 size: 15 residues. Germline assignment: CDR1 SGHTA and CDR2 FQGTGA. V dropped 1 base and J dropped 3 bases, with 11 bases sitting between them. CDR3 DNA sequence: TGTGCCAGCAGCTTAAGAGGACTTTATACAGATACGCAGTATTTT. Encoded protein: CASSLRGLYTDTQYF.

CDR3 loop: CASSRVTEAFF. The DNA for the CDR3 is TGTGCCAGCAGTCGGGTCACTGAAGCTTTCTTT. This chain connects TRBV9 to TRBJ1-1, with D unclear. V lost 5 bases to trimming and J lost 4 bases, with 6 bases between them. The CDR3 has 11 residues. Germline loops: CDR1 SGDLS, CDR2 YYNGEE.

The rearrangement uses TRBV14 and TRBJ2-2; 9 bases align to TRBD1. V shed 3 bases and J 6 bases; nucleotides not matched to a gene: 5. The CDR3 spans 15 residues. Germline assignment: CDR1 SGHDN and CDR2 FVKESK. The CDR3: CASSQRTGVAGELFF. The CDR3 nucleotides are TGTGCCAGCAGCCAGAGGACAGGGGTCGCCGGGGAGCTGTTTTTT.

This chain uses TRBV7-9 with TRBJ1-3; weak D call: TRBD1 (6 bases). V lost 10 bases and J 1 base, leaving 14 bases between the germline ends. Germline lookup yields CDR1 SEHNR and CDR2 FQNEAQ (reference sequence). This CDR3 has 14 amino acids. The CDR3 DNA reads as TGTGCCATGATCCGGGGGGCGTCTGGAAACACCATATATTTT. Its translation is CAMIRGASGNTIYF.

The chain couples TRBV29-1 to TRBJ2-7, with 7 bases matching TRBD1. With 4 bases clipped from V and 7 bases from J, the junction kept 4 bases outside the gene matches. The germline CDR1 and CDR2 sequences are SQVTM and ANQGSEA. The length of the CDR3 is 11 residues. CDR3 in amino acids: CSVVTGWEQYV. The CDR3 DNA reads TGCAGCGTTGTGACAGGGTGGGAGCAGTACGTC.

The table lists this clonotype with a few counts. The chain couples TRBV10-3 to TRBJ1-4; a weak D match, TRBD1 (5 bases). CDR1 and CDR2 (germline): ENHRY, SYGVKD. CDR3 length: 14 amino acids. Trimming cost V 5 bases and J 3 bases, with 10 bases left between them. CDR3 nucleotide sequence: TGTGCCATCAGTCCTCAGGGAGCTAATGAAAAACTGTTTTTT. It translates to CAISPQGANEKLFF.

This clonotype has a count of ten or more. CDR3 residues: CSASNPTGGWNTIYF. The CDR3, as DNA: TGCAGTGCTTCTAACCCGACAGGGGGCTGGAACACCATATATTTT. The chain is built from TRBV20-1 and TRBJ1-3, with 10 bases matching TRBD1. Losses at the gene ends were 5 bases for V and 7 bases for J; bases not matched to a gene: 11. The germline V gene encodes CDR1 DFQATT and CDR2 SNEGSKA (reference sequence). There are 15 residues in the CDR3.

A few counts support this clonotype. The chain has TRBV7-2 and TRBJ2-1; TRBD2 aligns across 16 bases. J gave up 4 bases and V 5 bases, and 14 bases lay outside the gene matches. Germline CDR1 is SGHTA and CDR2 is FQGNSA. The CDR3 sequence is 20 residues long. CDR3 in amino acids: CASSPRDGTSGGADYNEQFF. The CDR3 DNA sequence: TGTGCCAGCAGCCCCCGTGACGGGACTAGCGGGGGGGCAGATTACAATGAGCAGTTCTTC.

This clonotype was observed many times. The V gene is TRBV24-1, the J gene TRBJ1-4; perhaps TRBD1 as D (6 bases). CDR1 is KGHDR, CDR2 SFDVKD, per germline. V lost 5 bases and J lost 1, with 16 bases in between. The CDR3 totals 17 residues. As DNA, the CDR3 is TGTGCCACCAGTGGGGGGGACACCCCGGGAACTAATGAAAAACTGTTTTTT. Residues: CATSGGDTPGTNEKLFF.

This clonotype has only a few counts. The V gene is TRBV12-3 or TRBV12-4, the J gene TRBJ2-5; 9 bases line up with TRBD2. There are 12 residues in the CDR3. J gave up 8 bases and V 8 bases, and 6 bases lay outside the gene matches. Here the CDR3 DNA reads TGTGCCAGCTCGGCGGGACTAGCCACCCAGTACTTC. Amino acid sequence: CASSAGLATQYF.

V and J are TRBV4-1 and TRBJ1-2, with TRBD1 identical over 7 bases. CDR3 length equals 17 residues. CDR1 is MGHRA and CDR2 is YSYEKL in the germline V gene. J lost 8 bases, V lost 6 bases, and 21 bases had no gene match. The CDR3 nucleotides read TGCGCCAGCAGTCGTACTCAGGCGGGGGACAGCCACGGCGGCTACACCTTC. It is translated as CASSRTQAGDSHGGYTF.

This clonotype occurred a few times. This chain connects TRBV5-6 to TRBJ2-7; TRBD1 agrees at 8 bases. The germline gives CDR1 SGHDT, CDR2 YYEEEE. This CDR3 is built from 13 residues. The ends lost 3 bases at V and 6 bases at J; junction bases unmatched: 5. The CDR3 DNA reads as TGTGCCAGCAGCTCTCAAACAGGGGGCGAGCAGTACGTC. Amino acids: CASSSQTGGEQYV.